The sequence of this TCR beta chain was determined in a study of shared clonotypes between healthy human individuals. General study results and limits: Sampling was confined to blood; repertoires within tissues likely differ.

This CDR3 region has 14 residues. V was pared by 2 bases and J by 1 base, with 8 bases between. CDR1 MNHNS and CDR2 SASEGT come from the germline V gene. The study drew its donors from healthy HIV-negative adults without recent acute infections or vaccinations. Samples left unsorted employed around 95 million PBMCs for genomic DNA. Template amounts of 300 to 350 ng DNA, tens of thousands of T cell genomes, were employed in unsorted PBMC replicate PCRs. TCRdb keeps only in-frame clones here, not all; method: immunoSEQ multiplex PCR. The sample carries about 520,000 clones, approximately 80% recorded once. Points on this clone: The antigen is not known.

The sample taken for sequencing was PBMCs. The chain is built from TRBV6-1 and TRBJ2-5; D might be TRBD2 (6 bases). The receptor's source is a woman between 40 and 50 years old in good health. Some clones in this sample may be carry-over from other donors' samples. CDR3 DNA: TGTGCCAGCAGTGAATTGGGAGGCCAAGAGACCCAGTACTTC. It specifies CASSELGGQETQYF.